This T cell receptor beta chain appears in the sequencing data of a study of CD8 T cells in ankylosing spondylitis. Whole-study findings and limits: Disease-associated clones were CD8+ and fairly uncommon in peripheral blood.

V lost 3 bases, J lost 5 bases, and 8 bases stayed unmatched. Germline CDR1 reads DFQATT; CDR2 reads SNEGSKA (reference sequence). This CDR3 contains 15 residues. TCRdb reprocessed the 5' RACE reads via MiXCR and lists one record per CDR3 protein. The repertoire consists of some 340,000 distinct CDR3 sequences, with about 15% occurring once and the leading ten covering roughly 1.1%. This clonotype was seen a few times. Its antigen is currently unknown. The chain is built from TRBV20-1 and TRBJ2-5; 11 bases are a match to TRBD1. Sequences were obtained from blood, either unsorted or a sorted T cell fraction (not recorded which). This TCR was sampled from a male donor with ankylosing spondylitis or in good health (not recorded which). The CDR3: CSARLGTGGGETQYF. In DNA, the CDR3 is TGCAGTGCTAGGCTCGGGACAGGGGGAGGCGAGACCCAGTACTTC.